The 24 T cell receptor beta chains below were found in one sample sequenced in a study of vaccination and CD4 T cells after COVID-19. Treatment noted: roughly ten-day PBMC culture with coronavirus spike peptide pools or control peptides (ViraFEST assay). Gathered ahead of the COVID-19 pandemic (2011-2018) were the CD4+ T cells of the unexposed donor. Their antigen targets remain unknown. Cultured CD4+ T cells had their DNA profiled by the Oncomine TCR Beta short-read assay. TCRdb fed the PCR reads into MiXCR, producing one record per CDR3 protein. Of fewer than 3,000 distinct CDR3 sequences detected, about a fifth appear once; the ten largest clones hold approximately 50%. The sequenced sample consisted of CD4+ T cells from blood, cultured in vitro. The receptor set was obtained from a human donor in good health.

As regards this clonotype: It may be a read error: a sequence one base away is much more abundant. V gene TRBV19 combines with J gene TRBJ1-5; the D gene is possibly TRBD1 (6 bases). The ends were cut back, 6 bases at V and 4 bases at J, with 22 bases in the middle. The CDR3 extends over 17 amino acids. Germline loops: CDR1 LNHDA, CDR2 SQIVND (reference sequence). This CDR3 is CASRMVDSPGGNQPQHF. CDR3 bases: TGTGCCAGTAGAATGGTGGACAGCCCCGGAGGAAATCAGCCCCAGCATTTT. The full variable domain, its missing parts supplied by reference TRBV19 and TRBJ1-5, is DGGITQSPKYLFRKEGQNVTLSCEQNLNHDAMYWYRQDPGQGLRLIYYSQIVNDFQKGDIAEGYSVSREKKESFPLTVTSAQKNPTAFYLCASRMVDSPGGNQPQHFGDGTRLSIL.

The J gene is TRBJ1-2, the V gene TRBV10-3; 8 bases are a match to TRBD1. J gave up 6 bases and V 9 bases, and 12 bases lay outside the gene matches. Germline V gene data show CDR1 as ENHRY and CDR2 as SYGVKD. This CDR3 has 14 residues. DNA for the CDR3: TGTGCCATTGAGGACAGGGAGGGGGATGATGGCTACACCTTC. It codes for CAIEDREGDDGYTF.

The rearrangement uses TRBV5-1 and TRBJ1-1; D possibly corresponds to TRBD1 (5 bases). The V gene's germline CDR1 is SGHRS and CDR2 YFSETQ. The CDR3 length is 14 residues. Trimming shortened V by 0 bases and J by 6 bases, and 12 bases separated the two germline ends. DNA for the CDR3: TGCGCCAGCAGCTTGGACAGGAAGGTCGCTGAAGCTTTCTTT. This gives the protein CASSLDRKVAEAFF.

This clonotype is judged medium-sized. The chain has TRBV6-1 and TRBJ1-5; maybe TRBD1 (5 bases). CDR1 is MNHNS and CDR2 is SASEGT in the germline V gene. V lost 6 bases to trimming and J lost 5 bases, with 11 bases between them. The CDR3 has 13 amino acids. The CDR3 sequence is CASSEGRDQPQHF. CDR3 nucleotide sequence: TGTGCCAGCAGCGAGGGGAGAGATCAGCCCCAGCATTTT.

By its share, this clonotype is medium-sized. This chain uses TRBV24-1 with TRBJ2-5, with 9 bases that match TRBD1. V was pared by 3 bases and J by 5 bases, with 6 bases of the junction left unmatched. The CDR3 extends over 15 amino acids. Germline assignment: CDR1 KGHDR and CDR2 SFDVKD. The DNA of the CDR3 is TGTGCCACCAGTGATCCACAGGGGGCCGGGGAGACCCAGTACTTC. It specifies CATSDPQGAGETQYF.

This chain uses TRBV2 with TRBJ2-1, with TRBD2 matching 10 bases. J gave up 1 base and V 5 bases, and 2 bases lay outside the gene matches. Germline assignment: CDR1 SNHLY and CDR2 FYNNEI. The CDR3 sequence is 15 residues long. This chain's CDR3 is CASSWTSGSYNEQFF. Written as DNA, the CDR3 is TGTGCCAGCAGTTGGACTAGCGGTTCCTACAATGAGCAGTTCTTC.

As regards this clonotype: A junction end diverges from the germline sequence, so it may reflect a read error. The chain employs TRBV20-1 and TRBJ2-1; 11 bases map to TRBD2. The CDR3 totals 16 residues. CDR1 DFQATT and CDR2 SNEGSKA come from the germline V gene (reference sequence). CDR3: CSARDRTSGLYNERFF. As DNA, the CDR3 is TGCAGTGCTAGAGATAGGACTAGCGGGCTTTACAATGAGCGGTTCTTC.

CDR3 DNA sequence: TGTGCCAGCTCACCTCCCGGGACAGGGGCCGTCTACGAGCAGTACTTC. The encoded protein is CASSPPGTGAVYEQYF. The rearrangement joins TRBV18 to TRBJ2-7, with 10 bases that match TRBD1. Germline lookup yields CDR1 KGHSH and CDR2 LQKENI. The trim removed 3 bases at V and 3 bases at J, leaving 8 bases unmatched. The CDR3 has 16 amino acids.

This clonotype was seen a handful of times. The chain links TRBV21-1 to TRBJ2-7; TRBD2 reflects the table's D call only, with no check against the DNA. TRBV21-1 counts as a pseudogene. The CDR3 totals 13 residues. The DNA for the CDR3 is TGTGCCAGCGATGGCGGAGGGCCCTATGAGCAGTACTTC. This encodes CASDGGGPYEQYF.

By its share, this clonotype is medium-sized (0.01 to 0.1%). The gene calls are TRBV20-1 and TRBJ1-6, with D tentatively TRBD1 (6 bases). V shed 5 bases and J shed 7 bases, with 15 bases lying between them. The length of the CDR3 is 14 residues. Germline V CDR1 and CDR2: DFQATT, SNEGSKA (reference sequence). The CDR3 reads CSAAPGHLNSPLHF. In DNA form, the CDR3 reads TGCAGTGCTGCTCCGGGACACCTAAATTCACCCCTCCACTTT.

This clonotype was picked up a small number of times. This chain links TRBV19 with TRBJ2-5, with D possibly called TRBD1 or TRBD2 (6 bases each). V lost 4 bases to trimming and J lost 4 bases, with 13 bases between them. Germline V gene sequence: CDR1 LNHDA, CDR2 SQIVND (reference sequence). The CDR3 consists of 14 residues. CDR3 protein: CASSRTGRRETQYF. In DNA form, the CDR3 reads TGTGCCAGTAGTAGAACAGGGAGGAGAGAGACCCAGTACTTC.

The sample holds a few counts of this clonotype. This chain links TRBV6-1 with TRBJ2-3; D ambiguous. The V gene's germline CDR1 is MNHNS and CDR2 SASEGT. The CDR3 covers 15 residues. V was pared by 6 bases and J by 0 bases, with 13 bases between. The CDR3 DNA reads TGTGCCAGCAGAATACAACCGGCTAGCACAGATACGCAGTATTTT. Amino acids: CASRIQPASTDTQYF.

As concerns this clonotype: This may come from a read error, since a much larger clone is one base off. The chain couples TRBV24-1 to TRBJ2-5; D perhaps matches TRBD1 (7 bases). The CDR3 has 14 residues. Germline V gene data show CDR1 as KGHDR and CDR2 as SFDVKD. CDR3 region: CAASKGGAGETQYF. The CDR3 DNA sequence: TGTGCCGCCAGCAAAGGGGGCGCGGGGGAGACCCAGTACTTC.

The rearrangement joins TRBV10-1 to TRBJ2-7, with TRBD1 matching over 11 bases. CDR3 length equals 14 residues. Per the germline V gene, CDR1 is WNHNN and CDR2 is SYGVQD (reference sequence). Unmatched junction bases numbered 4, after V lost 4 bases and J lost 5 bases. CDR3 DNA sequence: TGCGCCAGCAGTGGATGGACAGGGGGCGACGAGCAGTACTTC. It is translated as CASSGWTGGDEQYF.

The J gene is TRBJ1-6, the V gene TRBV5-5, with D possibly being TRBD1 (6 bases). The CDR3 spans 16 residues. The V end lost 0 bases, the J end lost 9 bases, and 16 bases lay between the germline ends. The germline V gene has CDR1 SGHKS and CDR2 YYEKEE (reference sequence). Here the CDR3 reads CASSLASGARSSPLHF. CDR3 nucleotides: TGTGCCAGCAGCTTGGCGTCAGGGGCTAGGAGTTCACCCCTCCACTTT.

This clonotype was seen a handful of times. The gene calls are TRBV2 and TRBJ2-3, with 10 bases fitting TRBD1. V dropped 10 bases and J dropped 2; count of bases not matched to a gene: 6. Germline V CDR1 and CDR2: SNHLY, FYNNEI. CDR3 length: 14 residues. As DNA, the CDR3 is TGTGCCACTGCGGGACAGGGGACCACAGATACGCAGTATTTT. Protein: CATAGQGTTDTQYF.

This clonotype came up a few times. The chain combines TRBV6-1 with TRBJ1-5; D is undetermined. The CDR3 contains 12 residues. From germline, CDR1 is MNHNS and CDR2 SASEGT. The V gene lost 4 bases and the J gene lost 5 bases, with 6 bases spanning the gap. CDR3 protein: CASSGRDQPQHF. DNA for the CDR3: TGTGCCAGCAGTGGACGGGATCAGCCCCAGCATTTT.

This clonotype was counted a few times. The chain links TRBV12-3 or TRBV12-4 to TRBJ1-6, with D maybe TRBD1 (5 bases). The CDR3 covers 17 residues. Trimming stripped 2 bases from V and 14 bases from J, with 25 bases between. The CDR3 DNA reads TGTGCCAGCAGTTTATATCTCGGTGGGGCCGGACCTTTAGCCCTCCACTTT. Residues: CASSLYLGGAGPLALHF.

This clonotype appeared a few times. The J gene is TRBJ1-1, the V gene TRBV6-5; D remains ambiguous. The CDR3 has 14 amino acids. Trimming took off 0 bases at V and 8 bases at J, with 13 bases between the two ends. Germline CDR1 reads MNHEY; CDR2 reads SVGAGI. The CDR3: CASSYSSAGNEAFF. Here the CDR3 DNA reads TGTGCCAGCAGTTACTCGAGCGCCGGGAACGAAGCTTTCTTT.

The rearrangement links TRBV6-1 to TRBJ1-6; D uncertain. Germline assignment: CDR1 MNHNS and CDR2 SASEGT. CDR3 length equals 11 residues. Trimming took 11 bases from V and 7 from J, leaving 9 bases between them. DNA for the CDR3: TGTGCCTCATCCCGGAATTCACCCCTCCACTTT. It yields the protein CASSRNSPLHF.

This clonotype is judged medium-sized. The rearrangement joins TRBV20-1 to TRBJ1-2; the D is unclear. The V end lost 6 bases, the J end lost 7 bases, and 15 bases lay between the germline ends. Germline CDR1 reads DFQATT; CDR2 reads SNEGSKA (reference sequence). This CDR3 contains 12 residues. The CDR3 region has the DNA TGCAGTGCGGAAAGGGTCAGGAGTGGCTACACCTTC. It specifies CSAERVRSGYTF.

The rearrangement uses TRBV28 and TRBJ2-7, with 7 bases that match TRBD1. Germline CDR1 MDHEN, CDR2 SYDVKM. CDR3 size: 16 residues. V trimming: 5 bases; J trimming: 0 bases; junction bases outside the gene matches: 10. CDR3 amino acids: CASSPNRGKSSYEQYF. CDR3 sequence (DNA): TGTGCCAGCAGTCCCAACAGGGGCAAAAGCTCCTACGAGCAGTACTTC.

This clonotype was counted between two and nine times. The chain recombines TRBV20-1 with TRBJ2-7; 8 nucleotides agree with TRBD1. CDR1 is DFQATT and CDR2 is SNEGSKA in the germline V gene (reference sequence). The CDR3 covers 14 residues. Trimming took 5 bases from V and 4 from J; bases not matched to a gene: 10. The CDR3 sequence: CSAWLRTGRYEQYF. Here the CDR3 DNA reads TGCAGTGCTTGGCTGAGGACAGGGCGGTACGAGCAGTACTTC.

This clonotype is deemed medium-sized. The CDR3 reads CASSRGYGYTF. For the CDR3, the DNA is TGTGCCAGCAGCAGGGGCTATGGCTACACCTTC. The chain has TRBV6-2 or TRBV6-3 and TRBJ1-2; D is perhaps TRBD1 (6 bases). The CDR3 is 11 amino acids. Germline V CDR1 and CDR2: MNHEY, SVGEGT. V dropped 6 bases and J dropped 4 bases, with 6 bases sitting between them.